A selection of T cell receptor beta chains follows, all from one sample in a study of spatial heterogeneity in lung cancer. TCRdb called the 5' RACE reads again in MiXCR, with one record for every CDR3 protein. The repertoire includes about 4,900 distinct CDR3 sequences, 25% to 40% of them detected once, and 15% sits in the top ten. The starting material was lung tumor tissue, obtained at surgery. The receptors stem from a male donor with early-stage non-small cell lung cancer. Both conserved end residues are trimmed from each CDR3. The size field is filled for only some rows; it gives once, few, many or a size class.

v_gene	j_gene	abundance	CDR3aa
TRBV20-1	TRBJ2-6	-	SAPPGGGLSGANVLT
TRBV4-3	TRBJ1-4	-	ASSQVNEGGEKLF
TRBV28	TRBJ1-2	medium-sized	ASSFGAPGGGYT
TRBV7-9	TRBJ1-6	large	ASSPGQTSSYNSPLH
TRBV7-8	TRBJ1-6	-	ASSLMGSPLH
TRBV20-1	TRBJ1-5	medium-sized	SANSDSGAYQPQH
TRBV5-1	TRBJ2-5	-	ASSFERNQETQY
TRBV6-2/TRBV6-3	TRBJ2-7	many	ASVLAGGSYEQY
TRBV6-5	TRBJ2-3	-	ASSPLDSTDTQY
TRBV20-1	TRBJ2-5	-	SATKGAKETQY
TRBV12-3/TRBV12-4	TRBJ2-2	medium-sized	ASRITGELF
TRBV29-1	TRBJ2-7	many	SVSAGNWGEQY
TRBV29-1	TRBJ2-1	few	SVVGTYKDEQF
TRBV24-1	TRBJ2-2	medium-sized	ATSGLTGGSGTGELF
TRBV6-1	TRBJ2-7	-	ASSEGEGAFYEQY
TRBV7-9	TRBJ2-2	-	ASSHRQGANTGELF
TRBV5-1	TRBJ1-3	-	ASSLDPHHSGNTIY
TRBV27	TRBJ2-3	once	ASRGHLLDTQY
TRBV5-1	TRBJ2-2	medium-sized	ASSLLGNTGELF
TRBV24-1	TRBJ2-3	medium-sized	ATSDLGGRRTDTQY
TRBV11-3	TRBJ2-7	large	ASSLLDREQY
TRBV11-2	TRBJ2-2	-	ASSRTGTGLTGELF
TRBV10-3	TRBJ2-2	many	AIRPGPRTGELF
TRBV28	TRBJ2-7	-	ASWGTSVYEQY
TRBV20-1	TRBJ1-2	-	SAREGQQMRCYT
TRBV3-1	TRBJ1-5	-	ASSQGARQPQH
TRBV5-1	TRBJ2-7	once	ASSLETGGLGEQY
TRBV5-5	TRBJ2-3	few	ASSVDTITDTQY
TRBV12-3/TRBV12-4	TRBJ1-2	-	ASSFDRGEYGYT
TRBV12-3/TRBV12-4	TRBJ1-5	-	ASSLATHLGSQPQH
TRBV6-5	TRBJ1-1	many	ASSYMRRMNTEAF
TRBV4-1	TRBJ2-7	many	ASSHVSTGIWVGSYEQY
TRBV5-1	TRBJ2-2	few	ASSEQNTGELF
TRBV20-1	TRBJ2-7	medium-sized	SALEGIGYTYEQY
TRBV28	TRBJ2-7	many	ASSLIAGTYEQY
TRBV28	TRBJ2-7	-	ASNKVSTYEQY
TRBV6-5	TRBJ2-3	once	ASSPWQRSSTDTQY
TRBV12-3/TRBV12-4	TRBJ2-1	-	ASSFRLAYNEQF
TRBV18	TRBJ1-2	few	ASSLRQGDGYT
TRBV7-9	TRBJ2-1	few	ASSSTWTSGGNNEQF
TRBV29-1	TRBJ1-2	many	SVEEGGSYT
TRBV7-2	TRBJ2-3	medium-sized	ASSLVRRPDTQY
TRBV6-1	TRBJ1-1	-	ASSVEMTGEAF
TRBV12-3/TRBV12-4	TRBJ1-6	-	ASTRQGTNSPLH
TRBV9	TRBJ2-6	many	ASSEGRGSGANVLT
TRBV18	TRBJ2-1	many	ASSPGTSGNEQF